The 15 T cell receptor beta chains in this list originate from one sample, sequenced in a study of T cells in Graves' hyperthyroidism and ophthalmopathy. RNA transcripts gave rise to amplified TCR beta CDR3 regions. First-round RT-PCR targeting the TCR CDR3 was performed with the HTBI primer set. TCRdb re-called the multiplex PCR reads through MiXCR, storing one row per CDR3 protein. The repertoire holds hundreds of thousands of distinct CDR3 sequences, with more than 11% as singletons. Sequencing input: blood. The origin of the receptors is a woman in her twenties or thirties with Graves' hyperthyroidism that later progressed to Graves' ophthalmopathy.

V usage is TRBV5-1 and J usage is TRBJ2-3, with D possibly matching TRBD1 (6 bases). The V gene's germline CDR1 is SGHRS and CDR2 YFSETQ. Trimming left V 5 bases short and J 4 bases short, with 14 bases between. This CDR3 is 14 amino acids long. The chain's CDR3 is CASSQTGLADTQYF. CDR3 in DNA: TGCGCCAGCAGTCAGACAGGATTGGCAGATACGCAGTATTTT.

This clonotype was seen ten or more times. The V call is TRBV2, the J call TRBJ2-5; 7 nucleotides match TRBD2. J lost 2 bases, V lost 8 bases, and 2 bases had no gene match. Germline V CDR1 and CDR2: SNHLY, FYNNEI. The CDR3 is 12 amino acids. The CDR3 coding sequence is TGTGCCAGCGGACTAGGGCAAGAGACCCAGTACTTC. It translates to CASGLGQETQYF.

This clonotype was picked up many times. For the CDR3, the DNA is TGTGCCAGCAGCGACGGCGGGGAGAACACTGAAGCTTTCTTT. Encoded protein: CASSDGGENTEAFF. V is TRBV9 and J is TRBJ1-1, with D uncertain. V lost 3 bases, J lost 1 base, and 10 bases lay in between. The CDR3 is 14 residues long. CDR1 is SGDLS and CDR2 is YYNGEE in the germline V gene.

This clonotype has a handful of counts. Since a much larger clone is just one base distant, this may be a read error. The rearrangement uses TRBV30 and TRBJ2-3; 7 bases map to TRBD2. CDR1 is GTSNPN and CDR2 is SVGIG in the germline V gene (reference sequence). The CDR3 is made up of 14 amino acids. The CDR3 DNA is TGTGCCTGGGGTGTACACGGGGGGATAGATACGCAGTATTTT. It codes for CAWGVHGGIDTQYF.

This clonotype occurred a few times. The chain uses TRBV19 and TRBJ1-4; 7 nucleotides agree with TRBD1. After removal of 5 bases from V and 0 bases from J, the junction contained 0 bases not matched to a gene. This CDR3 is built from 14 residues. Germline V gene data show CDR1 as LNHDA and CDR2 as SQIVND (reference sequence). The CDR3 coding sequence is TGTGCCAGTAGTGGGACAGCAACTAATGAAAAACTGTTTTTT. Translated, it gives CASSGTATNEKLFF.

The chain carries TRBV11-2 and TRBJ2-7; tentative D call: TRBD2 (5 bases). The CDR3 consists of 16 residues. Germline V lookup: CDR1 SGHAT, CDR2 FQNNGV. The V and J ends lost 1 base and 6 bases respectively, with 19 bases between them. This CDR3 reads CASSLVTGGSFSEQYF. Written as DNA, the CDR3 is TGTGCCAGCAGCTTAGTAACTGGAGGCTCCTTTTCCGAGCAGTACTTC.

This clonotype was recorded many times. This chain links TRBV29-1 with TRBJ1-1, with unresolved D. From germline, CDR1 is SQVTM and CDR2 ANQGSEA. Trimming took 1 base from V and 4 from J, leaving 16 bases between them. The CDR3 length is 15 residues. The CDR3 DNA sequence: TGCAGCGTTGAAGGGGCCAGGCCCCCGGGCACTGAAGCTTTCTTT. Its protein product is CSVEGARPPGTEAFF. Based on the CDR3 plus reference TRBV29-1 and TRBJ1-1, the full variable domain is SAVISQKPSRDICQRGTSLTIQCQVDSQVTMMFWYRQQPGQSLTLIATANQGSEATYESGFVIDKFPISRPNLTFSTLTVSNMSPEDSSIYLCSVEGARPPGTEAFFGQGTRLTVV.

This clonotype was seen at least ten times. The genes are TRBV4-3 and TRBJ2-3; 9 nucleotides match TRBD1. CDR1 is LGHNA and CDR2 is YSLEER in the germline V gene. J lost 5 bases, V lost 1 base, and 7 bases had no gene match. The CDR3 spans 16 residues. DNA for the CDR3: TGCGCCAGCAGCCAAGGGTGGGACAGGGTTCGAGATACGCAGTATTTT. Residues: CASSQGWDRVRDTQYF.

This clonotype was recorded many times. V gene TRBV11-2 combines with J gene TRBJ2-7; 8 nucleotides agree with TRBD2. The CDR3 has 16 amino acids. Trimming cost V 4 bases and J 0 bases; bases outside gene matches: 8. Germline CDR1 and CDR2: SGHAT and FQNNGV. The CDR3, as DNA: TGTGCCAGCAGCTCCCAGGGGCGGGAGGACTCCTACGAGCAGTACTTC. Protein: CASSSQGREDSYEQYF.

This clonotype appeared once. Possible read error: a much larger clone is one base away. The chain joins TRBV28 to TRBJ1-5; D remains unclear. Deletions cut 2 bases from V and 5 bases from J, with 10 bases between. CDR3 length equals 14 residues. The germline V gene has CDR1 MDHEN and CDR2 SYDVKM. Here the CDR3 DNA reads TGTGCCAGCAGTTTAGTTAAGGTGGATCAGCCCCAGCATTTT. It yields the protein CASSLVKVDQPQHF.

This chain joins TRBV7-3 and TRBJ2-1; 7 nucleotides line up with TRBD2. The V segment lost 2 bases and the J segment 8 bases; nucleotides outside the gene matches: 9. The CDR3 has 15 residues. Germline V CDR1 and CDR2: SGHTA, FQGTGA. CDR3 loop: CASSLGAGAMDEQFF. The CDR3 nucleotides read TGTGCCAGCAGCTTAGGGGCGGGAGCAATGGATGAGCAGTTCTTC.

This clonotype was seen repeatedly, ten times or more. DNA for the CDR3: TGTGCTAGTGGTTTGGGCCGGCCCTTAGAAGCTTTCTTT. It codes for CASGLGRPLEAFF. The chain links TRBV12-5 to TRBJ1-1; D gene uncertain. The V gene lost 1 base and the J gene lost 8 bases, with 11 bases spanning the gap. CDR3 length: 13 residues. Per the germline V gene, CDR1 is LGHNT and CDR2 is FRNRAP.

This clonotype has a count of ten or more. This chain links TRBV7-9 with TRBJ2-1; D unresolved. There are 12 residues in the CDR3. V was pared by 0 bases and J by 5 bases, with 2 bases between. Germline values: CDR1 SEHNR, CDR2 FQNEAQ (reference sequence). The CDR3 reads CASSLADNEQFF. The DNA for the CDR3 is TGTGCCAGCAGCTTAGCCGACAATGAGCAGTTCTTC.

The genes are TRBV19 and TRBJ2-1; D possibly corresponds to TRBD2 (5 bases). From germline, CDR1 is LNHDA and CDR2 SQIVND (reference sequence). The CDR3 extends over 17 amino acids. V lost 5 bases to trimming and J lost 6 bases, with 23 bases between them. The CDR3 reads CASSRESGGGLRNEQFF. The DNA for the CDR3 is TGTGCCAGTAGTCGAGAGAGTGGCGGCGGGTTGCGCAATGAGCAGTTCTTC.

This clonotype was seen ten or more times. This rearrangement joins TRBV2 to TRBJ2-3; maybe TRBD2 (6 bases). Germline assignment: CDR1 SNHLY and CDR2 FYNNEI. The CDR3 length is 13 residues. Trimming pared 8 bases from V and 4 bases from J, leaving 13 bases between. The CDR3: CASLKEGSDTQYF. CDR3 DNA: TGTGCCAGCCTCAAGGAGGGATCAGATACGCAGTATTTT.